Following are 30 T cell receptor beta chains from one sample sequenced in a study of CD8 T cells in Susac syndrome. RNA in amounts of roughly 0.5 to 1 ug was reverse transcribed with random hexamers. TCRdb reprocessed the immunoSEQ multiplex PCR reads via MiXCR and lists one record per CDR3 protein. The sample holds roughly 190,000 distinct CDR3 sequences, less than 95% seen once. The sequenced material came from CD4+ T cells from PBMCs. The receptors were gathered from a human donor in good health.

The rearrangement joins TRBV6-4 to TRBJ1-2, with 7 nucleotides matching TRBD1. Trimming took 6 bases from V and 8 from J; bases not matched to a gene: 12. The CDR3 is made up of 14 amino acids. Germline-derived CDR1 and CDR2 are MRHNA and SNTAGT. The CDR3 DNA is TGTGCCAGCAGAGCCGGGACAGCCGGGAGCGGCTACACCTTC. Its translation is CASRAGTAGSGYTF.

This chain joins TRBV7-2 and TRBJ1-2, with 9 bases that match TRBD1. Germline CDR1 reads SGHTA; CDR2 reads FQGNSA. The CDR3 is 16 residues long. After removal of 3 bases from V and 6 bases from J, the junction contained 11 bases not matched to a gene. This CDR3 is CASSFRNIQGADGYTF. The CDR3 bases are TGTGCCAGCAGCTTCCGTAATATACAGGGGGCAGATGGCTACACCTTC.

This sequence joins TRBV20-1 and TRBJ2-1; D call uncertain. V dropped 0 bases and J dropped 0 bases, with 15 bases sitting between them. Germline CDR1 DFQATT, CDR2 SNEGSKA (reference sequence). The CDR3 loop spans 17 amino acids. This CDR3 is CSARDRRFDNSYNEQFF. Here the CDR3 DNA reads TGCAGTGCTAGAGATCGTCGCTTCGACAACTCCTACAATGAGCAGTTCTTC.

This clonotype was observed a handful of times. This sequence joins TRBV27 and TRBJ1-4; D gene ambiguous. Germline CDR1 and CDR2: MNHEY and SMNVEV (reference sequence). V lost 4 bases to trimming and J lost 7 bases, with 4 bases between them. CDR3 size: 11 residues. This chain's CDR3 is CASSSGEKLFF. The CDR3, as DNA: TGTGCCAGCAGTTCAGGTGAAAAACTGTTTTTT.

The gene calls are TRBV12-3 or TRBV12-4 and TRBJ2-7; D ambiguous. V was pared by 3 bases and J by 2 bases, with 11 bases between. The CDR3 spans 14 residues. The CDR3 spells CASSFSSTPYEQYF. DNA of the CDR3: TGTGCCAGCAGTTTCAGCAGTACCCCCTACGAGCAGTACTTC.

This chain links TRBV7-9 with TRBJ2-7; D is possibly TRBD1 (5 bases). CDR1 is SEHNR, CDR2 FQNEAQ, per germline (reference sequence). Trimming removed 6 bases from V and 3 bases from J, with 12 bases in between. This CDR3 comprises 13 residues. CDR3 nucleotide sequence: TGTGCCAGCAGGGACGTAGGGGACTACGAGCAGTACTTC. Its protein product is CASRDVGDYEQYF. Drawing the rest from reference TRBV7-9 and TRBJ2-7, the complete variable domain is DTGVSQNPRHKITKRGQNVTFRCDPISEHNRLYWYRQTLGQGPEFLTYFQNEAQLEKSRLLSDRFSAERPKGSFSTLEIQRTEQGDSAMYLCASRDVGDYEQYFGPGTRLTVT.

The chain has TRBV25-1 and TRBJ1-1, with unresolved D. Germline CDR1 reads MGHDK; CDR2 reads SYGVNS. The CDR3 contains 15 residues. Deletions cut 5 bases from V and 1 base from J, with 14 bases between. The CDR3 loop is CASSLGYGRNTEAFF. The CDR3 coding sequence is TGTGCCAGCAGTCTAGGGTACGGCAGGAACACTGAAGCTTTCTTT.

This sequence joins TRBV30 and TRBJ1-2, with 7 bases lining up with TRBD1. The V gene's germline CDR1 is GTSNPN and CDR2 SVGIG (reference sequence). The CDR3 loop spans 14 amino acids. V gave up 5 bases and J gave up 8 bases; unmatched junction bases: 14. CDR3 loop: CAWRTPGGTGGYTF. CDR3 sequence (DNA): TGTGCCTGGCGTACACCAGGGGGAACGGGCGGCTACACCTTC.

This rearrangement joins TRBV7-8 to TRBJ1-5; weak D call: TRBD1 (5 bases). The CDR3 consists of 14 residues. Trimming pared 5 bases from V and 7 bases from J, leaving 15 bases between. From germline, CDR1 is SGHVS and CDR2 FQNEAQ. The CDR3 loop reads CASSAYRSNQPQHF. For the CDR3, the DNA is TGTGCCAGCAGCGCCTACAGGAGTAACCAGCCCCAGCATTTT.

This sequence joins TRBV7-3 and TRBJ2-4; tentatively, D is TRBD2 (6 bases). V lost 4 bases and J 9 bases, leaving 7 bases between the germline ends. CDR1 and CDR2 from the germline V gene are SGHTA and FQGTGA. The CDR3 is 11 residues long. DNA for the CDR3: TGTGCCAGCAGCTCGCGGGGCATTCAGTACTTC. Protein sequence: CASSSRGIQYF.

J is TRBJ1-1 and V is TRBV4-2; D is perhaps TRBD1 (5 bases). The germline CDR1 and CDR2 sequences are LGHNA and YNFKEQ. The CDR3 runs 16 residues. With 4 bases removed from V and 1 base from J, the gap between germline ends came to 16 bases. The CDR3 region has the DNA TGTGCCAGCAGCCCTCAACCCCGGGGGGAGAACACTGAAGCTTTCTTT. The encoded protein is CASSPQPRGENTEAFF.

V is TRBV28 and J is TRBJ2-5; the D gene is possibly TRBD2 (5 bases). V lost 2 bases and J 7 bases, leaving 14 bases between the germline ends. The V gene's germline CDR1 is MDHEN and CDR2 SYDVKM. The CDR3 runs to 14 residues. CDR3 DNA sequence: TGTGCCAGCAGTTTAAGAGCGGATGTGGGGACCCAGTACTTC. It encodes CASSLRADVGTQYF.

The chain couples TRBV3-1 to TRBJ2-5; no reliable D call. Deletions cut 1 base from V and 0 bases from J, with 15 bases between. CDR3 length equals 17 residues. Germline assignment: CDR1 LGHDT and CDR2 YNNKEL (reference sequence). The CDR3: CASSQGGALRYQETQYF. The CDR3 nucleotides are TGTGCCAGCAGCCAAGGAGGCGCCCTAAGGTACCAAGAGACCCAGTACTTC.

The rearrangement uses TRBV27 and TRBJ2-3; no clear D. Germline CDR1 reads MNHEY; CDR2 reads SMNVEV (reference sequence). The CDR3 runs to 14 residues. V dropped 4 bases and J dropped 2 bases, with 10 bases sitting between them. The CDR3 region is CASSWQGFTDTQYF. DNA for the CDR3: TGTGCCAGCAGTTGGCAAGGATTCACAGATACGCAGTATTTT.

This chain joins TRBV20-1 and TRBJ2-5; 9 positions match TRBD2. The V segment lost 6 bases and the J segment 5 bases; nucleotides outside the gene matches: 16. The CDR3 spans 16 residues. Germline V gene lookup returns CDR1 DFQATT and CDR2 SNEGSKA (reference sequence). CDR3 sequence: CSAYAWREGGQETQYF. CDR3 sequence (DNA): TGCAGTGCCTACGCCTGGCGGGAGGGGGGCCAGGAGACCCAGTACTTC.

The chain joins TRBV28 to TRBJ2-7; tentatively, D is TRBD2 (5 bases). V dropped 1 base and J dropped 3 bases, with 10 bases sitting between them. Germline V gives CDR1 MDHEN, CDR2 SYDVKM. The CDR3 has 14 residues. The CDR3 reads CASSLYFEGYEQYF. CDR3 DNA: TGTGCCAGCAGTTTATACTTCGAGGGCTACGAGCAGTACTTC.

The J gene is TRBJ1-1, the V gene TRBV29-1, with D possibly being TRBD1 (6 bases). The V gene lost 8 bases and the J gene lost 6 bases, with 16 bases spanning the gap. CDR1 SQVTM and CDR2 ANQGSEA come from the germline V gene. This CDR3 has 12 amino acids. The DNA of the CDR3 is TGCAGCACGACGACAGGTGGGGCTGAAGCTTTCTTT. This encodes CSTTTGGAEAFF.

This rearrangement joins TRBV29-1 to TRBJ2-3, with 8 bases lining up with TRBD2. In germline, CDR1 is SQVTM, CDR2 ANQGSEA. The CDR3 totals 13 residues. The CDR3 nucleotides read TGCAGTTGGAGCGGGAGTACGTTAGATACGCAGTATTTT. This sequence encodes CSWSGSTLDTQYF.

This chain connects TRBV7-9 to TRBJ2-3; D is undetermined. V was trimmed by 2 bases and J by 5 bases, leaving 5 bases between them. The CDR3 has 12 amino acids. The germline gives CDR1 SEHNR, CDR2 FQNEAQ (reference sequence). As DNA, the CDR3 is TGTGCCAGCAGCTTAATGGTAGATACGCAGTATTTT. As protein: CASSLMVDTQYF.

The V call is TRBV5-1, the J call TRBJ2-2; possibly TRBD1 for D (6 bases). V was cut by 2 bases and J by 1 base, with 12 bases left in between. CDR3 length: 16 amino acids. The germline gives CDR1 SGHRS, CDR2 YFSETQ. This chain's CDR3 is CASSFSTTGNTGELFF. DNA of the CDR3: TGCGCCAGCAGCTTTTCAACGACAGGGAACACCGGGGAGCTGTTTTTT.

This chain uses TRBV20-1 with TRBJ2-1, with unresolved D. The CDR3 consists of 14 residues. The germline V and J ends were trimmed by 3 bases and 1 base, with 10 bases remaining between them. The germline CDR1 and CDR2 sequences are DFQATT and SNEGSKA (reference sequence). The DNA for the CDR3 is TGCAGTGCTAGTAAACGCCCGTCCTACAATGAGCAGTTCTTC. This gives the protein CSASKRPSYNEQFF.

The chain uses TRBV3-1 and TRBJ2-1; TRBD2 matches at 10 bases. This CDR3 region has 16 residues. The V and J ends lost 2 bases and 5 bases, in that order; junction bases with no gene match: 6. Looked up from germline, CDR1 is LGHDT and CDR2 is YNNKEL (reference sequence). CDR3 bases: TGTGCCAGCAGCCAACATAGCGGGAGGCAAAACAATGAGCAGTTCTTC. Translating gives CASSQHSGRQNNEQFF.

The chain joins TRBV9 to TRBJ2-1, with 7 bases identical to TRBD2. The trim removed 5 bases at V and 2 bases at J, leaving 7 bases unmatched. This CDR3 is 15 amino acids long. CDR1 is SGDLS, CDR2 YYNGEE, per germline. The CDR3 loop reads CASSTRERPYNEQFF. The DNA of the CDR3 is TGTGCCAGCAGTACGCGGGAGCGCCCCTACAATGAGCAGTTCTTC. Supplemented by reference TRBV9 and TRBJ2-1, the full variable domain reads DSGVTQTPKHLITATGQRVTLRCSPRSGDLSVYWYQQSLDQGLQFLIQYYNGEERAKGNILERFSAQQFPDLHSELNLSSLELGDSALYFCASSTRERPYNEQFFGPGTRLTVL.

The genes are TRBV27 and TRBJ2-7; 8 nucleotides match TRBD2. From germline, CDR1 is MNHEY and CDR2 SMNVEV (reference sequence). Trimming took 8 bases from V and 1 from J; bases not matched to a gene: 13. CDR3 size: 16 residues. CDR3 sequence: CASSSVGSGASYEQYF. In nucleotides, the CDR3 is TGTGCCAGCTCTTCTGTAGGTAGCGGGGCGTCCTACGAGCAGTACTTC.

This chain uses TRBV29-1 with TRBJ2-4; the D is unclear. The CDR3 extends over 13 amino acids. The germline gives CDR1 SQVTM, CDR2 ANQGSEA. The germline V and J ends were trimmed by 7 bases and 0 bases, with 10 bases remaining between them. This chain's CDR3 is CSANDVAKNIQYF. The CDR3 bases are TGCAGCGCCAACGACGTAGCCAAAAACATTCAGTACTTC.

The chain recombines TRBV6-2 or TRBV6-3 with TRBJ2-7; 9 bases fit TRBD1. J gave up 4 bases and V 7 bases, and 11 bases lay outside the gene matches. Germline values: CDR1 MNHEY, CDR2 SVGEGT. The CDR3 covers 15 residues. CDR3 in amino acids: CASTQGATGGYEQYF. CDR3 coding DNA: TGTGCCAGCACCCAGGGGGCGACAGGGGGGTACGAGCAGTACTTC.

V usage is TRBV5-4 and J usage is TRBJ2-4; 7 nucleotides agree with TRBD2. The CDR3 covers 14 residues. The V gene's germline CDR1 is SGHNT and CDR2 YYREEE (reference sequence). V lost 7 bases and J lost 2; bases outside the gene matches: 6. DNA of the CDR3: TGTGCCAGCGCCTCCGGGGGGTCCAAAAACATTCAGTACTTC. Its translation: CASASGGSKNIQYF.

V and J are TRBV29-1 and TRBJ1-1; 10 bases are a match to TRBD1. This CDR3 has 14 amino acids. The germline gives CDR1 SQVTM, CDR2 ANQGSEA. Trimming took 6 bases from V and 5 from J; bases not matched to a gene: 9. The CDR3 is CSVRQGARGTEAFF. CDR3 nucleotides: TGCAGCGTCCGACAGGGGGCAAGGGGAACTGAAGCTTTCTTT. The full variable domain, with the rest looked up from reference TRBV29-1 and TRBJ1-1, is SAVISQKPSRDICQRGTSLTIQCQVDSQVTMMFWYRQQPGQSLTLIATANQGSEATYESGFVIDKFPISRPNLTFSTLTVSNMSPEDSSIYLCSVRQGARGTEAFFGQGTRLTVV.

This rearrangement joins TRBV20-1 to TRBJ2-7; D is tentatively TRBD1 or TRBD2 (5 bases each). Germline-derived CDR1 and CDR2 are DFQATT and SNEGSKA (reference sequence). Trimming stripped 2 bases from V and 7 bases from J, with 18 bases between. This CDR3 has 14 amino acids. DNA of the CDR3: TGCAGTGCTAGAAAACCGGGACGGATTGGGGAGCAGTACTTC. It yields the protein CSARKPGRIGEQYF.

This sequence joins TRBV20-1 and TRBJ2-1; D ambiguous. In germline, CDR1 is DFQATT, CDR2 SNEGSKA (reference sequence). The CDR3 runs 12 residues. V was clipped by 4 bases and J by 5 bases, with 9 bases between them. Here the CDR3 reads CSATWRNNEQFF. Here the CDR3 DNA reads TGCAGTGCTACCTGGCGTAACAATGAGCAGTTCTTC.